Listed below are T cell receptor beta chains from one sample, sequenced in a study of CD8+ T cells in alopecia areata. This table comes from immunoSEQ multiplex PCR, and its TCRdb copy is limited to in-frame clones, with some not included. The sample records about 270,000 clones, around 64% being singletons. The specimen was CD4+ T cells sorted from blood, collected at approximately week 51, from a patient treated with tofacitinib. The source is a human donor with alopecia areata. Both conserved end residues are part of each CDR3. A D gene is named only where the DNA matches it firmly. Only part of the rows carry a size: once, few, many, or a class if the clone is expanded.

V gene: TRBV29-1
J gene: TRBJ2-1
D gene: TRBD1
clone size: NA
CDR3 protein: CSAEGDRVDEQFF
CDR3 DNA: TGCAGCGCCGAGGGGGACAGGGTGGATGAGCAGTTCTTC

V gene: TRBV4-3
J gene: TRBJ1-6
D gene: TRBD1
clone size: NA
CDR3 protein: CASSGQGNSPLHF
CDR3 DNA: TGCGCCAGCAGTGGACAGGGTAATTCACCCCTCCACTTT

V gene: TRBV30
J gene: TRBJ1-2
D gene: TRBD1
clone size: few
CDR3 protein: CAWSVGGHGYTF
CDR3 DNA: TGTGCCTGGAGTGTAGGGGGCCATGGCTACACCTTC

V gene: TRBV30
J gene: TRBJ2-2
D gene: NA
clone size: NA
CDR3 protein: CAWSVILGNTGELFF
CDR3 DNA: TGTGCCTGGAGTGTAATCCTAGGGAACACCGGGGAGCTGTTTTTT

V gene: TRBV7-9
J gene: TRBJ2-1
D gene: NA
clone size: NA
CDR3 protein: CASSSGPAYNEQFF
CDR3 DNA: TGTGCCAGCAGCTCGGGACCAGCCTACAATGAGCAGTTCTTC

V gene: TRBV5-6
J gene: TRBJ2-3
D gene: NA
clone size: NA
CDR3 protein: CASSSRLISTDTQYF
CDR3 DNA: TGTGCCAGCAGCTCGAGACTTATTAGCACAGATACGCAGTATTTT

V gene: TRBV30
J gene: TRBJ2-7
D gene: NA
clone size: NA
CDR3 protein: CAWRSSYPQYEQYF
CDR3 DNA: TGTGCCTGGAGATCCTCGTATCCGCAGTACGAGCAGTACTTC

V gene: TRBV4-1
J gene: TRBJ1-1
D gene: TRBD1
clone size: NA
CDR3 protein: CASSQVQGGAEAFF
CDR3 DNA: TGCGCCAGCAGCCAAGTGCAGGGGGGGGCTGAAGCTTTCTTT

V gene: TRBV2
J gene: TRBJ1-1
D gene: NA
clone size: NA
CDR3 protein: CASSQDRSTEAFF
CDR3 DNA: TGTGCCAGCAGTCAAGACAGGTCCACTGAAGCTTTCTTT

V gene: TRBV6-5
J gene: TRBJ1-2
D gene: NA
clone size: NA
CDR3 protein: CASTRWGSGYTF
CDR3 DNA: TGTGCCAGCACCAGGTGGGGGAGTGGCTACACCTTC

V gene: TRBV29-1
J gene: TRBJ1-2
D gene: NA
clone size: few
CDR3 protein: CSVDLRHGSNYGYTF
CDR3 DNA: TGCAGCGTTGATTTGCGACATGGGTCTAACTATGGCTACACCTTC

V gene: TRBV5-1
J gene: TRBJ2-1
D gene: NA
clone size: few
CDR3 protein: CASSFDSRYNEQFF
CDR3 DNA: TGCGCCAGCAGCTTCGACAGTCGATACAATGAGCAGTTCTTC

V gene: TRBV7-3
J gene: TRBJ1-2
D gene: NA
clone size: NA
CDR3 protein: CASSAGGTAGYTF
CDR3 DNA: TGTGCCAGCAGTGCCGGGGGGACCGCTGGCTACACCTTC

V gene: TRBV27
J gene: TRBJ1-1
D gene: NA
clone size: NA
CDR3 protein: CASRRRGGATEAFF
CDR3 DNA: TGTGCCAGCAGGAGACGTGGGGGCGCCACTGAAGCTTTCTTT

V gene: TRBV5-1
J gene: TRBJ2-7
D gene: NA
clone size: once
CDR3 protein: CASRPNLSPGHEQYF
CDR3 DNA: TGCGCCAGCAGGCCCAATCTCTCCCCCGGGCACGAGCAGTACTTC

V gene: TRBV25-1
J gene: TRBJ2-7
D gene: NA
clone size: NA
CDR3 protein: CASRSGTPYEQYF
CDR3 DNA: TGTGCCAGCAGATCCGGGACACCTTACGAGCAGTACTTC

V gene: TRBV7-2
J gene: TRBJ2-7
D gene: NA
clone size: NA
CDR3 protein: CASSLHRQVLPYEQYF
CDR3 DNA: TGTGCCAGCAGCTTGCATAGACAGGTCCTTCCCTACGAGCAGTACTTC

V gene: TRBV27
J gene: TRBJ1-1
D gene: TRBD1
clone size: NA
CDR3 protein: CASSLNRGNTEAFF
CDR3 DNA: TGTGCCAGCAGTTTAAACAGGGGGAACACTGAAGCTTTCTTT

V gene: TRBV30
J gene: TRBJ1-2
D gene: NA
clone size: NA
CDR3 protein: CAWKISYGYTF
CDR3 DNA: TGTGCCTGGAAGATCAGCTATGGCTACACCTTC

V gene: TRBV29-1
J gene: TRBJ1-1
D gene: NA
clone size: NA
CDR3 protein: CSVESRGTVNTEAFF
CDR3 DNA: TGCAGCGTTGAATCGAGGGGCACCGTGAACACTGAAGCTTTCTTT

V gene: TRBV30
J gene: TRBJ1-2
D gene: TRBD1
clone size: NA
CDR3 protein: CAWSATGGGYTF
CDR3 DNA: TGTGCCTGGAGTGCGACAGGGGGTGGCTACACCTTC

V gene: TRBV29-1
J gene: TRBJ2-1
D gene: NA
clone size: NA
CDR3 protein: CSVEERRSSYNEQFF
CDR3 DNA: TGCAGCGTTGAAGAACGTAGAAGTTCCTACAATGAGCAGTTCTTC

V gene: TRBV7-3
J gene: TRBJ2-1
D gene: TRBD2
clone size: NA
CDR3 protein: CASSVTSGVYNEQFF
CDR3 DNA: TGTGCCAGCAGCGTCACTAGCGGGGTCTACAATGAGCAGTTCTTC

V gene: TRBV29-1
J gene: TRBJ1-1
D gene: TRBD1
clone size: NA
CDR3 protein: CSVGGGKTEAFF
CDR3 DNA: TGCAGCGTTGGAGGGGGCAAAACTGAAGCTTTCTTT

V gene: TRBV30
J gene: TRBJ1-2
D gene: NA
clone size: few
CDR3 protein: CAWSPPGYYGYTF
CDR3 DNA: TGTGCCTGGAGTCCCCCAGGGTACTATGGCTACACCTTC

V gene: TRBV7-2
J gene: TRBJ2-2
D gene: NA
clone size: NA
CDR3 protein: CASSLWDTGELFF
CDR3 DNA: TGTGCCAGCAGCCTATGGGACACCGGGGAGCTGTTTTTT

V gene: TRBV9
J gene: TRBJ2-7
D gene: NA
clone size: NA
CDR3 protein: CASSARHPYEQYF
CDR3 DNA: TGTGCCAGCAGCGCCCGACACCCCTACGAGCAGTACTTC

V gene: TRBV7-9
J gene: TRBJ1-5
D gene: NA
clone size: NA
CDR3 protein: CASSSRGEAQHF
CDR3 DNA: TGTGCCAGCAGCTCACGGGGGGAGGCCCAGCATTTT

V gene: TRBV6-1
J gene: TRBJ1-1
D gene: NA
clone size: few
CDR3 protein: CASSGWGQNTEAFF
CDR3 DNA: TGTGCCAGCAGCGGATGGGGGCAAAACACTGAAGCTTTCTTT

V gene: TRBV2
J gene: TRBJ1-3
D gene: TRBD1
clone size: few
CDR3 protein: CASSPQGAFGNTIYF
CDR3 DNA: TGTGCCAGCAGCCCCCAGGGGGCTTTTGGAAACACCATATATTTT

V gene: TRBV30
J gene: TRBJ2-2
D gene: NA
clone size: NA
CDR3 protein: CAWRSLASTGELFF
CDR3 DNA: TGTGCCTGGAGGAGCCTAGCGAGCACCGGGGAGCTGTTTTTT

V gene: TRBV5-1
J gene: TRBJ1-1
D gene: NA
clone size: NA
CDR3 protein: CASSLAGSLNTEAFF
CDR3 DNA: TGCGCCAGCAGCTTGGCTGGGTCCTTGAACACTGAAGCTTTCTTT

V gene: TRBV30
J gene: TRBJ2-1
D gene: NA
clone size: once
CDR3 protein: CAWRAATPDNEQFF
CDR3 DNA: TGTGCCTGGAGGGCAGCGACCCCGGACAATGAGCAGTTCTTC

V gene: TRBV14
J gene: TRBJ1-5
D gene: NA
clone size: NA
CDR3 protein: CASSQAGGGNQPQHF
CDR3 DNA: TGTGCCAGCAGCCAAGCCGGGGGGGGCAATCAGCCCCAGCATTTT

V gene: TRBV6-6
J gene: TRBJ2-5
D gene: NA
clone size: NA
CDR3 protein: CASSYSGGGQETQYF
CDR3 DNA: TGTGCCAGCAGTTACTCGGGAGGCGGCCAAGAGACCCAGTACTTC

V gene: TRBV29-1
J gene: TRBJ2-7
D gene: NA
clone size: NA
CDR3 protein: CSVEVRDGSLGEQYF
CDR3 DNA: TGCAGCGTTGAAGTCCGGGACGGCTCCCTGGGGGAGCAGTACTTC

V gene: TRBV5-4
J gene: TRBJ2-1
D gene: TRBD2
clone size: NA
CDR3 protein: CASSGGGAYEQFF
CDR3 DNA: TGTGCCAGCAGCGGCGGGGGGGCCTATGAGCAGTTCTTC

V gene: TRBV5-6
J gene: TRBJ2-7
D gene: TRBD1
clone size: NA
CDR3 protein: CASNIQGVTYEQYF
CDR3 DNA: TGTGCCAGCAACATACAGGGGGTTACCTACGAGCAGTACTTC

V gene: TRBV15
J gene: TRBJ2-7
D gene: NA
clone size: NA
CDR3 protein: CATSRDLSTYEQYF
CDR3 DNA: TGTGCCACCAGCAGAGATCTGAGTACCTACGAGCAGTACTTC

V gene: TRBV6-5
J gene: TRBJ2-5
D gene: NA
clone size: NA
CDR3 protein: CASRRLGALETQYF
CDR3 DNA: TGTGCCAGCAGGCGACTAGGGGCGCTGGAGACCCAGTACTTC

V gene: TRBV5-1
J gene: TRBJ1-1
D gene: TRBD1
clone size: once
CDR3 protein: CASSSGQQNTEAFF
CDR3 DNA: TGCGCCAGCAGCTCGGGACAGCAAAACACTGAAGCTTTCTTT

V gene: TRBV30
J gene: TRBJ1-5
D gene: NA
clone size: few
CDR3 protein: CAWSVGGSRPQHF
CDR3 DNA: TGTGCCTGGAGTGTTGGGGGATCGCGGCCCCAGCATTTT

V gene: TRBV15
J gene: TRBJ1-5
D gene: NA
clone size: NA
CDR3 protein: CATSPRYQPQHF
CDR3 DNA: TGTGCCACCAGCCCCCGGTATCAGCCCCAGCATTTT

V gene: TRBV7-2
J gene: TRBJ2-2
D gene: NA
clone size: NA
CDR3 protein: CASRTYQGPGELFF
CDR3 DNA: TGTGCCAGCAGAACTTACCAGGGACCCGGGGAGCTGTTTTTT

V gene: TRBV13
J gene: TRBJ2-7
D gene: TRBD1
clone size: once
CDR3 protein: CASSAGQDHEQYF
CDR3 DNA: TGTGCCAGCAGCGCGGGACAGGACCACGAGCAGTACTTC

V gene: TRBV27
J gene: TRBJ2-7
D gene: NA
clone size: NA
CDR3 protein: CATKFGASSYEQYF
CDR3 DNA: TGTGCCACTAAGTTTGGAGCCAGCTCCTACGAGCAGTACTTC

V gene: TRBV29-1
J gene: TRBJ2-7
D gene: NA
clone size: few
CDR3 protein: CSVGPTPYEQYF
CDR3 DNA: TGCAGCGTTGGCCCTACACCCTACGAGCAGTACTTC

V gene: TRBV7-9
J gene: TRBJ2-7
D gene: NA
clone size: NA
CDR3 protein: CASSLDTYEQYF
CDR3 DNA: TGTGCCAGCAGCTTAGACACATACGAGCAGTACTTC